The 21 T cell receptor beta chains reported below all come from one sample, sequenced in a study of cytomegalovirus exposure and HLA in healthy donors. The primer mix had 60 Vbeta and 13 Jbeta primers. The data were produced by immunoSEQ multiplex PCR, yet TCRdb's version contains in-frame clones alone and is incomplete. In the table there are some 140,000 clones, approximately 8.9% of which are singletons. Material for sequencing was PBMCs. Every receptor here comes from a woman between 40 and 55 years old in good health and CMV-seropositive.

The J gene is TRBJ1-1, the V gene TRBV6-1, with D maybe TRBD1 (6 bases). Trimming took 5 bases from V and 3 from J, leaving 13 bases between them. Germline V gene sequence: CDR1 MNHNS, CDR2 SASEGT. This CDR3 contains 14 residues. In DNA form, the CDR3 reads TGTGCCAGCAGTTCCCAGGGGAGTTACACTGAAGCTTTCTTT. This gives the protein CASSSQGSYTEAFF.

The genes are TRBV15 and TRBJ2-7; maybe TRBD1 (5 bases). The CDR3 length is 12 residues. CDR1 is LNHNV, CDR2 YYDKDF, per germline (reference sequence). V shed 5 bases and J shed 5 bases, with 10 bases lying between them. CDR3 region: CATSPQGNEQYF. The CDR3 DNA follows: TGTGCCACCAGCCCCCAGGGAAACGAGCAGTACTTC.

In this sample, this clone turned up a few times. This chain links TRBV12-5 with TRBJ1-5; TRBD1 aligns across 7 bases. Trimming took 1 base from V and 6 from J; bases not matched to a gene: 0. The CDR3 contains 13 residues. Per germline, CDR1 LGHNT and CDR2 FRNRAP. The CDR3 reads CASGLDRGQPQHF. CDR3 DNA: TGTGCTAGTGGTTTGGACAGGGGTCAGCCCCAGCATTTT.

CDR3 nucleotides: TGTGCCAGCAGCTTCCATTCCAGGACTACTGAAGCTTTCTTT. Translation: CASSFHSRTTEAFF. V and J are TRBV11-2 and TRBJ1-1; D remains ambiguous. The germline V gene has CDR1 SGHAT and CDR2 FQNNGV. The CDR3 loop spans 14 amino acids. The germline V and J ends were trimmed by 3 bases and 5 bases, with 13 bases remaining between them.

The chain is built from TRBV14 and TRBJ2-4; TRBD1 matches 7 bases. The CDR3 extends over 13 amino acids. Per germline, CDR1 SGHDN and CDR2 FVKESK. Trimming cost V 3 bases and J 7 bases; bases outside gene matches: 3. For the CDR3, the DNA is TGTGCCAGCAGCCAGTTGGACAGGAACATTCAGTACTTC. As protein: CASSQLDRNIQYF.

This clone was counted between two and nine times. This rearrangement joins TRBV5-1 to TRBJ1-6, with a weak D call TRBD1 (5 bases). The ends were cut back, 2 bases at V and 7 bases at J, with 13 bases in the middle. Germline V gives CDR1 SGHRS, CDR2 YFSETQ. The CDR3 loop spans 15 amino acids. The CDR3 nucleotides are TGCGCCAGCAGCTTCGACAGAATGATCAATTCACCCCTCCACTTT. Translating it yields CASSFDRMINSPLHF.

The chain couples TRBV7-2 to TRBJ1-1; D remains ambiguous. V gave up 4 bases and J gave up 3 bases, with 3 bases separating them. The CDR3 covers 11 residues. Germline loops: CDR1 SGHTA, CDR2 FQGNSA. CDR3: CASSSDTEAFF. In nucleotides, the CDR3 is TGTGCCAGCAGCTCCGACACTGAAGCTTTCTTT.

The V call is TRBV6-5, the J call TRBJ1-1; tentative D call: TRBD1 (5 bases). V was clipped by 6 bases and J by 0 bases, with 11 bases between them. The length of the CDR3 is 14 residues. Looked up from germline, CDR1 is MNHEY and CDR2 is SVGAGI. CDR3 DNA: TGTGCCAGCAGCCGCAGGGCCTTGAACACTGAAGCTTTCTTT. Its protein is CASSRRALNTEAFF.

The DNA of the CDR3 is TGTGCCAGCAGCGTAGTAGGGCAGGGTGGTGGAAAACTGTTTTTT. Its translation is CASSVVGQGGGKLFF. This rearrangement joins TRBV9 to TRBJ1-4; D is perhaps TRBD1 (5 bases). CDR1 and CDR2 from the germline V gene are SGDLS and YYNGEE. V shed 0 bases and J shed 10 bases, with 16 bases lying between them. The CDR3 is 15 residues long.

Only a few counts were recorded for this clone. The chain recombines TRBV6-5 with TRBJ1-1; possible D gene TRBD1, 5 bases. The CDR3 spans 11 residues. Per germline, CDR1 MNHEY and CDR2 SVGAGI. V lost 2 bases and J 9 bases, leaving 7 bases between the germline ends. Here the CDR3 reads CASSYGAQAFF. The DNA of the CDR3 is TGTGCCAGCAGTTACGGGGCTCAAGCTTTCTTT.

The sample holds a few counts of this clone. The chain is built from TRBV19 and TRBJ1-4; a weak D match, TRBD1 (6 bases). Trimming shortened V by 7 bases and J by 2 bases, and 14 bases separated the two germline ends. The germline V gene has CDR1 LNHDA and CDR2 SQIVND (reference sequence). This CDR3 has 15 amino acids. CDR3 in amino acids: CASTTGFMTNEKLFF. CDR3 in DNA: TGTGCCAGTACCACAGGGTTTATGACTAATGAAAAACTGTTTTTT.

This chain uses TRBV7-9 with TRBJ1-5, with D possibly being TRBD1 (6 bases). Germline V CDR1 and CDR2: SEHNR, FQNEAQ (reference sequence). Trimming pared 5 bases from V and 7 bases from J, leaving 18 bases between. This CDR3 contains 15 residues. CDR3 in DNA: TGTGCCAGCAGCCCCCTCGGGGGGGCGGACCAGCCCCAGCATTTT. As protein: CASSPLGGADQPQHF.

This clone was observed a few times. The chain is built from TRBV2 and TRBJ2-5; possibly TRBD2 for D (5 bases). The CDR3 contains 12 residues. Trimming took 6 bases from V and 5 from J, leaving 10 bases between them. CDR1 is SNHLY and CDR2 is FYNNEI in the germline V gene. The CDR3 region is CASRRESETQYF. The CDR3 nucleotides are TGTGCCAGCAGGAGGGAGTCCGAGACCCAGTACTTC.

This clone appeared a few times. V and J are TRBV5-4 and TRBJ2-5; a possible D gene is TRBD2 (7 bases). Germline V gene data show CDR1 as SGHNT and CDR2 as YYREEE (reference sequence). The CDR3 covers 15 residues. V shed 4 bases and J shed 5 bases, with 18 bases lying between them. CDR3 sequence: CASSNGLEGGETQYF. The DNA for the CDR3 is TGTGCCAGCAGCAACGGACTAGAGGGGGGTGAGACCCAGTACTTC.

This clone has more than one count but fewer than ten. The J gene is TRBJ1-3, the V gene TRBV2, with 11 positions matching TRBD1. CDR3 length equals 14 residues. Germline V gene sequence: CDR1 SNHLY, CDR2 FYNNEI. The ends lost 6 bases at V and 8 bases at J; junction bases unmatched: 6. CDR3 loop: CASSTGQGVDTIYF. CDR3 sequence (DNA): TGTGCCAGCAGCACGGGACAGGGGGTAGACACCATATATTTT.

The chain carries TRBV7-9 and TRBJ1-3; 7 positions match TRBD1. The germline CDR1 and CDR2 sequences are SEHNR and FQNEAQ (reference sequence). With V trimmed by 0 bases and J by 3 bases, 2 bases remained unmatched. There are 15 residues in the CDR3. Here the CDR3 reads CASSLAGGYGNTIYF. CDR3 sequence (DNA): TGTGCCAGCAGCTTAGCAGGGGGCTATGGAAACACCATATATTTT.

V is TRBV6-5 and J is TRBJ1-4; TRBD1 might be the D (5 bases). V lost 2 bases to trimming and J lost 5 bases, with 9 bases between them. CDR1 is MNHEY and CDR2 is SVGAGI in the germline V gene. The CDR3 loop spans 14 amino acids. The CDR3 region has the DNA TGTGCCAGCAGTTACACCAGGGCGAATGAAAAACTGTTTTTT. This codes for CASSYTRANEKLFF.

The chain carries TRBV2 and TRBJ1-4; TRBD1 might be the D (5 bases). The CDR3 has 14 residues. Germline assignment: CDR1 SNHLY and CDR2 FYNNEI. Trimming stripped 3 bases from V and 4 bases from J, with 9 bases between. CDR3 nucleotide sequence: TGTGCCAGCAGTGAGGGGGGGTTTAATGAAAAACTGTTTTTT. It yields the protein CASSEGGFNEKLFF.

There are a few counts of this clone. This chain links TRBV4-2 with TRBJ1-1, with unresolved D. This CDR3 has 15 amino acids. Germline values: CDR1 LGHNA, CDR2 YNFKEQ. The V gene lost 0 bases and the J gene lost 11 bases, with 19 bases spanning the gap. DNA for the CDR3: TGTGCCAGCAGCCAAGAGCGGGGTTCTGTAACGGATGCTTTCTTT. This gives the protein CASSQERGSVTDAFF.

This rearrangement joins TRBV5-1 to TRBJ2-7; D perhaps matches TRBD2 (7 bases). The CDR3 runs to 14 residues. Deletions cut 2 bases from V and 3 bases from J, with 12 bases between. The germline gives CDR1 SGHRS, CDR2 YFSETQ. The CDR3 bases are TGCGCCAGCAGCTTTGGGGGGGGCGACTACGAGCAGTACTTC. Residues: CASSFGGGDYEQYF.

Here the CDR3 DNA reads TGTGCCAGCAGCGTGGCGCGGGGCGCGGGATATGGCTACACCTTC. Protein sequence: CASSVARGAGYGYTF. The chain uses TRBV9 and TRBJ1-2; D possibly corresponds to TRBD1 (5 bases). Looked up from germline, CDR1 is SGDLS and CDR2 is YYNGEE. V was shortened by 2 bases and J by 5 bases, with 16 bases between the two germline ends. This CDR3 region has 15 residues.